The subject of this entry is one TCR beta chain. What it binds is not known. This record belongs to a study of shared clonotypes between healthy human individuals. At a deep level, the assay was run. Profiling relied on immunoSEQ multiplex PCR, and the TCRdb table lists in-frame clones only, not all of them. Among about 2.3 million clones listed, 80% to 95% were seen once. Study results and caveats: Investigators expected sequencing depth to affect clonotype sharing among donors.

Naive CD4+ cells were CD45RA-selected; the remaining cells were memory. With 11 bases clipped from V and 3 bases from J, the junction kept 14 bases outside the gene matches. There are 15 residues in the CDR3. CDR1 SNHLY and CDR2 FYNNEI come from the germline V gene. The source material was naive CD4+ T cells from PBMCs. The subset: CD45RA+ positively selected. The rearrangement uses TRBV2 and TRBJ2-3, with 7 bases aligning to TRBD2. The receptor comes from a man between 18 and 29 years old in good health. Some clones in this sample may be carry-over from other donors' samples. CDR3 protein: CAEQDSAGPTDTQYF. The CDR3 DNA reads TGTGCCGAGCAGGACTCAGCGGGGCCGACAGATACGCAGTATTTT.